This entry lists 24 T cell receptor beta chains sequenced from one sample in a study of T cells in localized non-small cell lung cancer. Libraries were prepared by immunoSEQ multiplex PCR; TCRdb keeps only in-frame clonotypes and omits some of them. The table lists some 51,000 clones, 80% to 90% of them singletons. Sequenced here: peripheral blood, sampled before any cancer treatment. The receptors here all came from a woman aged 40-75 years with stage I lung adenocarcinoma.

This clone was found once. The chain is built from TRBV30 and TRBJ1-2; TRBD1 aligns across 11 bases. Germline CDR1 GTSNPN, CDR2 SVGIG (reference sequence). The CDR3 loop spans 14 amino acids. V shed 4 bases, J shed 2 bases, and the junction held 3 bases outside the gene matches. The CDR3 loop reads CAWIGQGANYGYTF. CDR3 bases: TGTGCCTGGATCGGACAGGGGGCGAACTATGGCTACACCTTC.

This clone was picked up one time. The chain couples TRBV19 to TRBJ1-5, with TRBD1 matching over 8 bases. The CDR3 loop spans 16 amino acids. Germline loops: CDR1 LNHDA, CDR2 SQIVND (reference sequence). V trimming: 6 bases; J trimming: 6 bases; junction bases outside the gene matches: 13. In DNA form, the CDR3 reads TGTGCCAGTAGGTCCTTGGGACAGGCGAGCGGTCAGCCCCAGCATTTT. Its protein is CASRSLGQASGQPQHF.

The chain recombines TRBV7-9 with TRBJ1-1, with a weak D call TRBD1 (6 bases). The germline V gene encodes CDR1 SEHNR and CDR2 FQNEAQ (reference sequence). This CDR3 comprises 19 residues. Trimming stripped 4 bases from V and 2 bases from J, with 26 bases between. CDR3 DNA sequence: TGTGCCAGCAGCTCGAACGGTCAGGGGATCAGGGCTGCAAACACTGAAGCTTTCTTT. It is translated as CASSSNGQGIRAANTEAFF.

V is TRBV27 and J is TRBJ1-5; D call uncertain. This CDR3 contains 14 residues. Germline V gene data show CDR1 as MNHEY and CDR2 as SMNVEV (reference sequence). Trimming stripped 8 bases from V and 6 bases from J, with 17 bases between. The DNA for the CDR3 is TGTGCCAGCCATCCGGCGGGAAGACGTCAGCCCCAGCATTTT. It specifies CASHPAGRRQPQHF.

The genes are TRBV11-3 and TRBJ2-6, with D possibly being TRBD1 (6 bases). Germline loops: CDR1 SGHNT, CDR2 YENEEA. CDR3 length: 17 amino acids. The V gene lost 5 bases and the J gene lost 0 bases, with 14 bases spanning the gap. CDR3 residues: CASSRGGPASGANVLTF. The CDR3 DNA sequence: TGTGCCAGCAGCCGAGGGGGACCCGCCTCTGGGGCCAACGTCCTGACTTTC. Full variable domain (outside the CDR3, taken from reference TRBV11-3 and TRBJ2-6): EAGVVQSPRYKIIEKKQPVAFWCNPISGHNTLYWYLQNLGQGPELLIRYENEEAVDDSQLPKDRFSAERLKGVDSTLKIQPAELGDSAVYLCASSRGGPASGANVLTFGAGSRLTVL.

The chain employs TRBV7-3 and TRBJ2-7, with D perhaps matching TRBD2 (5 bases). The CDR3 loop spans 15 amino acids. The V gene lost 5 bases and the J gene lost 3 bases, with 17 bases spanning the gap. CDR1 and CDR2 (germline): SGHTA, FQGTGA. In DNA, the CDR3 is TGTGCCAGCAGCCCGGCCGGGTCCCGGGACTACGAGCAGTACTTC. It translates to CASSPAGSRDYEQYF. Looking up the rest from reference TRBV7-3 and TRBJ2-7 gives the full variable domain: GAGVSQTPSNKVTEKGKYVELRCDPISGHTALYWYRQSLGQGPEFLIYFQGTGAADDSGLPNDRFFAVRPEGSVSTLKIQRTERGDSAVYLCASSPAGSRDYEQYFGPGTRLTVT.

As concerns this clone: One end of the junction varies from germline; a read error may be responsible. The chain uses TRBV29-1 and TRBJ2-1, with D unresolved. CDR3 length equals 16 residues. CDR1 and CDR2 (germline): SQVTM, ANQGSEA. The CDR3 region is CSAETPGGPIINEQFF. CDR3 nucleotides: TGCAGCGCTGAAACCCCCGGTGGCCCCATCATCAATGAGCAGTTCTTC.

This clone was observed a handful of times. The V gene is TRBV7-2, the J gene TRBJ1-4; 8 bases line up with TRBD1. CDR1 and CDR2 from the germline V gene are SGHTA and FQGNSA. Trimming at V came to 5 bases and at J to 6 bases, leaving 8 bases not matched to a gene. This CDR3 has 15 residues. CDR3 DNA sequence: TGTGCCAGCAGCCCCGACAGGGGAGGATATGAAAAACTGTTTTTT. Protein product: CASSPDRGGYEKLFF.

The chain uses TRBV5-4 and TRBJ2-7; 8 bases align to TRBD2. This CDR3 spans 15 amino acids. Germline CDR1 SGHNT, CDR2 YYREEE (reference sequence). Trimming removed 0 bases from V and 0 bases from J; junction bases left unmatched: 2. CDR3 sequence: CASSLAGGASYEQYF. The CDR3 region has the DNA TGTGCCAGCAGCTTGGCCGGGGGGGCCTCCTACGAGCAGTACTTC.

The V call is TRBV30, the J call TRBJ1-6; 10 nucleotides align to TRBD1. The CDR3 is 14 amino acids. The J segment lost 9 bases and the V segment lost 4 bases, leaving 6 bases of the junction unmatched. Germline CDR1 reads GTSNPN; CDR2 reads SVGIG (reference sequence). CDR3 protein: CAWNSGQGFSPLHF. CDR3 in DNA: TGTGCCTGGAACTCGGGACAGGGGTTTTCACCCCTCCACTTT.

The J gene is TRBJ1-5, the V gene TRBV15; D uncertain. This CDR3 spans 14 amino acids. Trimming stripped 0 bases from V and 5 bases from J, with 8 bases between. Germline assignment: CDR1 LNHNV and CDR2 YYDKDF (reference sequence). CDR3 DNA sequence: TGTGCCACCAGCAGAGAGGGCCGGGATCAGCCCCAGCATTTT. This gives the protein CATSREGRDQPQHF.

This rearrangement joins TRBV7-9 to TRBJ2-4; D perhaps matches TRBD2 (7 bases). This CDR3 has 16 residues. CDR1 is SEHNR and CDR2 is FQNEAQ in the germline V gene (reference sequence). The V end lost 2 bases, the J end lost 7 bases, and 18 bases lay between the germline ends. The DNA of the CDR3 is TGTGCCAGCAGCTTAACTCAGGGGCTAGCGGTGAACATTCAGTACTTC. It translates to CASSLTQGLAVNIQYF.

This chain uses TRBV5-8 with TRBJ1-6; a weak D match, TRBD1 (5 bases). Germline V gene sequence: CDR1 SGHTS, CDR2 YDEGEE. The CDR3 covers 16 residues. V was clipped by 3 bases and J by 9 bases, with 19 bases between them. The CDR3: CASSSSWITGGSPLHF. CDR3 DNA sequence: TGTGCCAGCAGCTCTTCTTGGATTACGGGGGGTTCACCCCTCCACTTT. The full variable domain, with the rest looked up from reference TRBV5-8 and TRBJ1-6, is EAGVTQSPTHLIKTRGQQATLRCSPISGHTSVYWYQQALGLGLQFLLWYDEGEERNRGNFPPRFSGRQFPNYSSELNVNALELEDSALYLCASSSSWITGGSPLHFGNGTRLTVT.

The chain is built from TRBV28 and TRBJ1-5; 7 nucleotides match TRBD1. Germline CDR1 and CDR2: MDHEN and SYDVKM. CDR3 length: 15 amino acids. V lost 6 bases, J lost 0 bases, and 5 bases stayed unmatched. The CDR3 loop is CASSTTGFSNQPQHF. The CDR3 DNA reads TGTGCCAGCAGCACGACAGGGTTTAGCAATCAGCCCCAGCATTTT.

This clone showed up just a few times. The CDR3: CASSLTQGGSTGELFF. The DNA of the CDR3 is TGTGCCAGCAGTTTGACCCAGGGTGGATCGACCGGGGAGCTGTTTTTT. J is TRBJ2-2 and V is TRBV2; the D gene is possibly TRBD1 (5 bases). This CDR3 has 16 amino acids. The V gene's germline CDR1 is SNHLY and CDR2 FYNNEI. Trimming cost V 5 bases and J 5 bases, with 18 bases left between them.

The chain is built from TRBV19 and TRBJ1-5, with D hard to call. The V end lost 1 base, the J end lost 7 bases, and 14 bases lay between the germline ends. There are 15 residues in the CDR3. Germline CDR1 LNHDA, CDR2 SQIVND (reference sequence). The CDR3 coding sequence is TGTGCCAGTAGTATAGTAACCCCTCCCACGCAGCCCCAGCATTTT. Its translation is CASSIVTPPTQPQHF.

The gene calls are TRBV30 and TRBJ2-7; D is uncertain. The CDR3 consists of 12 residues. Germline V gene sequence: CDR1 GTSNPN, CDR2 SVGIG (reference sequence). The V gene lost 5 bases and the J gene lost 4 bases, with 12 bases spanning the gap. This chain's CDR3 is CAWGEQRYEQYF. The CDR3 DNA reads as TGTGCCTGGGGAGAACAGAGGTACGAGCAGTACTTC.

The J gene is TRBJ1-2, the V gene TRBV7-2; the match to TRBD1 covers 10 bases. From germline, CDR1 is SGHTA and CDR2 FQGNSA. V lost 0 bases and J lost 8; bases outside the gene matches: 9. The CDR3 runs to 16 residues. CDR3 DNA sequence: TGTGCCAGCAGCTTAGCATGGCGACAGGGGGCGCAGGGCTACACCTTC. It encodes CASSLAWRQGAQGYTF.

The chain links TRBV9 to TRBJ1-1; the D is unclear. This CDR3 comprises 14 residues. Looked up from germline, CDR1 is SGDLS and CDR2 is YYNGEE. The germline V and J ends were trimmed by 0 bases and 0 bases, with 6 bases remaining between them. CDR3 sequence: CASSVGLVNTEAFF. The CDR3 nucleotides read TGTGCCAGCAGCGTAGGATTGGTGAACACTGAAGCTTTCTTT.

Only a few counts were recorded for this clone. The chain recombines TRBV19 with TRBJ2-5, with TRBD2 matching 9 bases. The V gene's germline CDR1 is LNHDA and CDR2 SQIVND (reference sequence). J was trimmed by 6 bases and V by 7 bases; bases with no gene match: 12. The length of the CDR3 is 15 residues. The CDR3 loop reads CASKALAGGAKTQYF. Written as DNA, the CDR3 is TGTGCCAGTAAGGCGTTGGCGGGGGGGGCGAAGACCCAGTACTTC.

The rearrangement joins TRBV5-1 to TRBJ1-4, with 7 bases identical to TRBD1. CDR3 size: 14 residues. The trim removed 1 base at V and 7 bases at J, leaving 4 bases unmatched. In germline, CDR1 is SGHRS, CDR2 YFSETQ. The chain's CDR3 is CASSLNRGGEKLFF. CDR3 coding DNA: TGCGCCAGCAGCTTGAACAGGGGCGGTGAAAAACTGTTTTTT.

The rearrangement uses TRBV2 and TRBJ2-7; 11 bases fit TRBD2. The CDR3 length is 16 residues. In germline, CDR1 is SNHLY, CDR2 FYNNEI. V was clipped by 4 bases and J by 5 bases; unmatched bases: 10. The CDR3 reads CASSVASGGPHHEQYF. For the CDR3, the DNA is TGTGCCAGCAGTGTGGCTAGCGGGGGGCCCCACCACGAGCAGTACTTC.

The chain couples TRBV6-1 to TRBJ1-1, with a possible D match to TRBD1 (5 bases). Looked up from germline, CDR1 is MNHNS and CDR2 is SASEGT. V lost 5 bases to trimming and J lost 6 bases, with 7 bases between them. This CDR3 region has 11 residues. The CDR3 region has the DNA TGTGCCAGCAGTTCCAGGGCTGAAGCTTTCTTT. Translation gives CASSSRAEAFF.

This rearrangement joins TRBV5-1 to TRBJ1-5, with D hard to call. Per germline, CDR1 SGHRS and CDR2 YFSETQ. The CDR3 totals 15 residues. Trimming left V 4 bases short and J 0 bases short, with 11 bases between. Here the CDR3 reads CASSLGLDSNQPQHF. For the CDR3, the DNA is TGCGCCAGCAGCCTGGGTTTGGATAGCAATCAGCCCCAGCATTTT.